A single T cell receptor beta chain is shown here with its context. These data originate in a study of cytomegalovirus exposure and HLA in healthy donors. The primer mix had 60 Vbeta and 13 Jbeta primers. TCRdb's table, derived via immunoSEQ multiplex PCR, lists solely in-frame clones and lacks some. Here the sample spans around 150,000 clones, around 74% being singletons. Donors sampled were nominally healthy, though unrecorded immune exposures were likely. The CDR3 runs to 14 residues. Per the germline V gene, CDR1 is SGHTA and CDR2 is FQGTGA. The V end was cut by 8 bases, the J end by 6 bases, with 14 bases between.

The rearrangement uses TRBV7-3 and TRBJ1-6; D possibly corresponds to TRBD1 (6 bases). The sample comprised PBMCs. This TCR was recovered from a female donor in good health and CMV-seronegative. CDR3 nucleotides: TGTGCCAGCTCCCAAGGACAGATTAATTCACCCCTCCACTTT. As protein: CASSQGQINSPLHF.